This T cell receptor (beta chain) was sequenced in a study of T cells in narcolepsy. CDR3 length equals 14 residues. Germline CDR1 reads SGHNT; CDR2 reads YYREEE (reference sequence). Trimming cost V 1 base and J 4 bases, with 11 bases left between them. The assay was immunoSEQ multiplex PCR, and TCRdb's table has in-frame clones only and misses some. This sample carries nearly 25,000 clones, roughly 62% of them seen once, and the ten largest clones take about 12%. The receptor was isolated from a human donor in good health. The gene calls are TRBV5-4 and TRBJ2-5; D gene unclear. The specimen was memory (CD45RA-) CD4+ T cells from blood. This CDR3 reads CASSLPGKSETQYF. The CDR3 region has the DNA TGTGCCAGCAGCTTGCCCGGAAAGTCAGAGACCCAGTACTTC. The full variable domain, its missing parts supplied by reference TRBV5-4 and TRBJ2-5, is ETGVTQSPTHLIKTRGQQVTLRCSSQSGHNTVSWYQQALGQGPQFIFQYYREEENGRGNFPPRFSGLQFPNYSSELNVNALELDDSALYLCASSLPGKSETQYFGPGTRLLVL.